Sequencing of this T cell receptor (beta chain) was carried out in a study of T cells after posttransplantation cyclophosphamide. This clone was found many times. The data were produced by immunoSEQ multiplex PCR, yet TCRdb's version contains in-frame clones alone and is incomplete. Observed are more than 40,000 clones, no singletons, with the top ten taking roughly 2.2%. The source material was PBMCs. The sequence was collected from a man aged 35 to 55 in good health, CMV-negative, and a related stem cell transplant donor.

In nucleotides, the CDR3 is TGTGCCAGCAGCCTAGGACAGTCTCCAACTAATGAAAAACTGTTTTTT. This gives the protein CASSLGQSPTNEKLFF. The V call is TRBV5-6, the J call TRBJ1-4; D possibly corresponds to TRBD1 (6 bases). The CDR3 extends over 16 amino acids. CDR1 is SGHDT, CDR2 YYEEEE, per germline. V dropped 4 bases and J dropped 0 bases, with 13 bases sitting between them.